This T cell receptor beta chain was sequenced during a study of shared clonotypes between healthy human individuals. Using around 180 ng DNA, about 29,000 T cell genomes, the sorted-subset replicate PCRs were run. Only in-frame clones appear in the TCRdb table, and some are missing; sequencing was by immunoSEQ multiplex PCR. Of 2 million to 3 million clones in the sample, more than 85% were seen once. As concerns this clone: Its antigen is still unknown.

Study outcomes and limitations: Among non-shared clonotypes, generation probabilities were lower than among those shared by all four donors.

Trimming pared 1 base from V and 6 bases from J, leaving 10 bases between. Germline V lookup: CDR1 MGHDK, CDR2 SYGVNS. The CDR3 is 14 residues long. Input material: naive CD4+ T cells from PBMCs. Subset: CD45RA+ positively selected. The receptor comes from a man between 18 and 35 years old in good health. Some clones in this sample may be carry-over from other donors' samples. The gene calls are TRBV25-1 and TRBJ2-1; weak D call: TRBD2 (6 bases). The CDR3 coding sequence is TGTGCCAGCAGTGAATCTGGGACTTTCAATGAGCAGTTCTTC. Translating it yields CASSESGTFNEQFF.